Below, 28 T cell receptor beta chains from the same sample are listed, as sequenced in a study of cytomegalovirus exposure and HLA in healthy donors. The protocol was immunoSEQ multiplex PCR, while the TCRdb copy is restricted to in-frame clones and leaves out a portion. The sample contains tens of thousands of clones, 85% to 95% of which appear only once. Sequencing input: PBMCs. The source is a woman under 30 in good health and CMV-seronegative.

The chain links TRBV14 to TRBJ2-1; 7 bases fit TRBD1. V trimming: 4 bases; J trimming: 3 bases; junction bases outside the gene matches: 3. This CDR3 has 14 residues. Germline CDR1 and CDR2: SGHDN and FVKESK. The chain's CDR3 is CASSLRQGYNEQFF. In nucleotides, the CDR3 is TGTGCCAGCAGCCTTAGACAGGGCTACAATGAGCAGTTCTTC.

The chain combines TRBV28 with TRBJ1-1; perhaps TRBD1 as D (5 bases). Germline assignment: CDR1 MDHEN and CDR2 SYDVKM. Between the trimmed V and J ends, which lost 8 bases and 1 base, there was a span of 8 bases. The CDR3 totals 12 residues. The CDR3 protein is CASRGGNTEAFF. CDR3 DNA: TGTGCCAGCCGGGGGGGGAACACTGAAGCTTTCTTT.

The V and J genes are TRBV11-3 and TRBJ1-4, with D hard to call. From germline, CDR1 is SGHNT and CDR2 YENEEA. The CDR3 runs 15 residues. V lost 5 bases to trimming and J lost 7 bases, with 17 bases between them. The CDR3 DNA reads TGTGCCAGCAGCCCAGGTCGTGGCCCCCGTGAAAAACTGTTTTTT. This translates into CASSPGRGPREKLFF.

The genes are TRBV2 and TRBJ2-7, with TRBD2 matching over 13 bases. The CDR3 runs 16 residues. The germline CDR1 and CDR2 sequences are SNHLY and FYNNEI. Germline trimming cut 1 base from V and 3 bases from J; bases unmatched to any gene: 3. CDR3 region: CASSEGRTSGGYEQYF. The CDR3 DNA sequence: TGTGCCAGCAGTGAAGGGAGGACTAGCGGGGGCTACGAGCAGTACTTC.

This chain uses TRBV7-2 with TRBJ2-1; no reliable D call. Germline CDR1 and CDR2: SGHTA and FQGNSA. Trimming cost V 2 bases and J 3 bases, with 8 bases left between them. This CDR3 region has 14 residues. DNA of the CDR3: TGTGCCAGCAGCTTAATTCAAATCTACAATGAGCAGTTCTTC. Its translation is CASSLIQIYNEQFF.

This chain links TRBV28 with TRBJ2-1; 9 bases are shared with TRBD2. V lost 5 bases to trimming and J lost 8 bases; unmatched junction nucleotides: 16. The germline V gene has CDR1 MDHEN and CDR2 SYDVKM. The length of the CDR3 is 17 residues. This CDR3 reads CASSLQPGTSIGDEQFF. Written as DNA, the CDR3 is TGTGCCAGCAGTCTCCAACCCGGGACTAGCATTGGGGATGAGCAGTTCTTC. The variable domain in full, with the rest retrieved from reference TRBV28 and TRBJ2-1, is DVKVTQSSRYLVKRTGEKVFLECVQDMDHENMFWYRQDPGLGLRLIYFSYDVKMKEKGDIPEGYSVSREKKERFSLILESASTNQTSMYLCASSLQPGTSIGDEQFFGPGTRLTVL.

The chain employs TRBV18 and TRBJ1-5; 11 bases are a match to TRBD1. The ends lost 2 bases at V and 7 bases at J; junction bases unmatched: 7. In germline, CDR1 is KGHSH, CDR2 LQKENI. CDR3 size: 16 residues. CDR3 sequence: CASSPIGTGGYQPQHF. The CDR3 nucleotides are TGTGCCAGCTCACCAATAGGGACAGGGGGTTACCAGCCCCAGCATTTT.

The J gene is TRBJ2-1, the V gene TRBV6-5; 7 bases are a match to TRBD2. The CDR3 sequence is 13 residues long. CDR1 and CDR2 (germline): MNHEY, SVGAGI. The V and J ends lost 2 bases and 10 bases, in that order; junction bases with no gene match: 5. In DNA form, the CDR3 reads TGTGCCAGCAGTTACGGTCTGCGGGAGGAGCAGTTCTTC. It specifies CASSYGLREEQFF.

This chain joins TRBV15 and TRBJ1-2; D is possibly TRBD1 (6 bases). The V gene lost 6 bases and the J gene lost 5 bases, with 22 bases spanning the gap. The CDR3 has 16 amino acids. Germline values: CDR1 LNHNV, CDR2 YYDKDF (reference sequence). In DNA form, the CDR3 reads TGTGCCACCAGAGAAACCGACGGACAGTTTTTATATGGCTACACCTTC. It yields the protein CATRETDGQFLYGYTF.

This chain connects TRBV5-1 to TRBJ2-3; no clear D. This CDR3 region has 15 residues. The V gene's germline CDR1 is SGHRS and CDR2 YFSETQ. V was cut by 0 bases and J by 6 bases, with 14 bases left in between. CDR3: CASSLGAQPRDTQYF. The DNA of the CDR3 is TGCGCCAGCAGCTTGGGAGCGCAACCTCGGGATACGCAGTATTTT.

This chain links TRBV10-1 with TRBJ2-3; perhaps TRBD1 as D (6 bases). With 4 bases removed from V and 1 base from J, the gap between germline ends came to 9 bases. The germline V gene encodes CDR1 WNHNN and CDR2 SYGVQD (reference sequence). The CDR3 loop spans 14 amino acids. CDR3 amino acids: CASSAEGGTDTQYF. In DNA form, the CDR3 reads TGCGCCAGCAGTGCCGAGGGGGGCACAGATACGCAGTATTTT.

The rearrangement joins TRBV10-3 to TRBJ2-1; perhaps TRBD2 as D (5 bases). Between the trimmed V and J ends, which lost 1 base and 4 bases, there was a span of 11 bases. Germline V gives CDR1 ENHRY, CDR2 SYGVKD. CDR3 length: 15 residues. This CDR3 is CAISEWERPYNEQFF. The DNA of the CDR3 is TGTGCCATCAGTGAGTGGGAGAGGCCTTACAATGAGCAGTTCTTC.

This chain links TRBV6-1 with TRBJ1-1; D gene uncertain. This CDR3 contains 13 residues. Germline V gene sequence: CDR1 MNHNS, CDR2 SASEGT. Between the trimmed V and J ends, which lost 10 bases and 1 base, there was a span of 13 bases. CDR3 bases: TGTGCCACCAGCCTACAGAGGAACACTGAAGCTTTCTTT. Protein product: CATSLQRNTEAFF.

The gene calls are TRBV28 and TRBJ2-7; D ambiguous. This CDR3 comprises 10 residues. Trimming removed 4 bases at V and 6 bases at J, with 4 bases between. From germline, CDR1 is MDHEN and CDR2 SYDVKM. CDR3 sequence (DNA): TGTGCCAGCAGTTCAGGCGAGCAGTACTTC. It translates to CASSSGEQYF. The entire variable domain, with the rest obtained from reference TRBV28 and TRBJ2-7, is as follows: DVKVTQSSRYLVKRTGEKVFLECVQDMDHENMFWYRQDPGLGLRLIYFSYDVKMKEKGDIPEGYSVSREKKERFSLILESASTNQTSMYLCASSSGEQYFGPGTRLTVT.

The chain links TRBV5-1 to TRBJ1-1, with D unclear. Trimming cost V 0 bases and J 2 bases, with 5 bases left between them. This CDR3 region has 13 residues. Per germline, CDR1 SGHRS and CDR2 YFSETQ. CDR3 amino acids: CASSLGGNTEAFF. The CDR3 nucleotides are TGCGCCAGCAGCTTGGGAGGTAACACTGAAGCTTTCTTT.

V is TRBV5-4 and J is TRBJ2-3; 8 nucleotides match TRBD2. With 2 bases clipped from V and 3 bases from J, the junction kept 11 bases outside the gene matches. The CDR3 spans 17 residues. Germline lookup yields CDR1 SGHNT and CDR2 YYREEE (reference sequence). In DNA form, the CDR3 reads TGTGCCAGCAGCTTCTTCCCATCGCGGGAGGAGACAGATACGCAGTATTTT. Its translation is CASSFFPSREETDTQYF.

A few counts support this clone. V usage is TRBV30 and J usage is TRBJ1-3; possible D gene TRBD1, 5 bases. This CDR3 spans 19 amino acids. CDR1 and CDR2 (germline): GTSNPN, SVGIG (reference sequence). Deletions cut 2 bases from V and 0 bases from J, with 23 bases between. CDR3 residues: CAWSPRQGRRIFSGNTIYF. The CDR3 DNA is TGTGCCTGGAGTCCAAGGCAGGGAAGGCGTATCTTCTCTGGAAACACCATATATTTT.

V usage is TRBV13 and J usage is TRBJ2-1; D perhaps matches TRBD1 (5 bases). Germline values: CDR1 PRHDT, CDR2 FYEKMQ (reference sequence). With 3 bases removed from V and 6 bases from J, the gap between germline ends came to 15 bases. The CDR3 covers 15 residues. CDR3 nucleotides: TGTGCCAGCAGCTTTCAGGGCGGAATTAGCAATGAGCAGTTCTTC. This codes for CASSFQGGISNEQFF.

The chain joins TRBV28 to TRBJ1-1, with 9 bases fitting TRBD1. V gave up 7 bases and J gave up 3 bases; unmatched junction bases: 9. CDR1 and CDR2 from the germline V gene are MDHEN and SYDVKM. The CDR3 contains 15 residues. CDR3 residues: CASKATGTGYTEAFF. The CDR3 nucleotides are TGTGCCAGCAAGGCGACCGGGACAGGGTACACTGAAGCTTTCTTT.

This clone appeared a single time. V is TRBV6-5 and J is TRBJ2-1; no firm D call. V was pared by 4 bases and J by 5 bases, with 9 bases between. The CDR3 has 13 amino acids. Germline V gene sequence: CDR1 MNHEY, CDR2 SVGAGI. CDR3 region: CASSFTTDNEQFF. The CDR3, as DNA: TGTGCCAGCAGTTTTACCACAGACAATGAGCAGTTCTTC.

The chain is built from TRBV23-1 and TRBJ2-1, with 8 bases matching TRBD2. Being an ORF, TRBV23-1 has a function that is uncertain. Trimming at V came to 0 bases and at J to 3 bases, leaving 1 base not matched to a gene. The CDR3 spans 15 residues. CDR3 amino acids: CASSQSTSDYNEQFF. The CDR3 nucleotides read TGCGCCAGCAGTCAATCGACTAGCGACTACAATGAGCAGTTCTTC.

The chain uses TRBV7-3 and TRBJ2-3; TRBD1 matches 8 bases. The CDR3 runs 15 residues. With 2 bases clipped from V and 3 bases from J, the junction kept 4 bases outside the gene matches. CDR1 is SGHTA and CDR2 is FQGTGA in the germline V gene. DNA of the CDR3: TGTGCCAGCAGCTTAGCAGGGGGCAGGACAGATACGCAGTATTTT. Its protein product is CASSLAGGRTDTQYF.

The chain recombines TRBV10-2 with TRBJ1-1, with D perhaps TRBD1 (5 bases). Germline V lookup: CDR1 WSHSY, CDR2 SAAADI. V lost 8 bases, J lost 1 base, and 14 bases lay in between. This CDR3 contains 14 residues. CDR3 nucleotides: TGCGCCAGCCGGTGGGGCCAGGGGAACACTGAAGCTTTCTTT. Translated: CASRWGQGNTEAFF.

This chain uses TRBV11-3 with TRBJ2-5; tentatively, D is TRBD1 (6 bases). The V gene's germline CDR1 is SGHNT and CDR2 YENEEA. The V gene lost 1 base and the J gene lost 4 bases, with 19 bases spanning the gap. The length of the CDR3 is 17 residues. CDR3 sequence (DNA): TGTGCCAGCAGCTTAGTTAACAGGGAGCTTAGAAGAGAGACCCAGTACTTC. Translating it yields CASSLVNRELRRETQYF.

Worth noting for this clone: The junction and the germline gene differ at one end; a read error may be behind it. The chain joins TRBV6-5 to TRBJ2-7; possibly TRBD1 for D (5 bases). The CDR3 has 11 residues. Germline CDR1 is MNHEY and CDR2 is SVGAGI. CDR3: CASSYRGEEYF. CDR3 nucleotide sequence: TGTGCCAGCAGTTACAGGGGCGAGGAGTACTTC.

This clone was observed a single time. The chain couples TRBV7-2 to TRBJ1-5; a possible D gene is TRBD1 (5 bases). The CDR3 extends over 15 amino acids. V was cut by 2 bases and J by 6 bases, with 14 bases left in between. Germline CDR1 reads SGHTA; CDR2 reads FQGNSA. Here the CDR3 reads CASSLSAGSGQPQHF. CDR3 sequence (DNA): TGTGCCAGCAGCTTATCTGCAGGGTCGGGTCAGCCCCAGCATTTT.

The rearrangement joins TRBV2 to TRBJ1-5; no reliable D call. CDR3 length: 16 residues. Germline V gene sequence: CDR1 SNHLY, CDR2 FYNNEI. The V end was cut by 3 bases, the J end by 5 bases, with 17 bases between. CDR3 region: CASSDFRSREDQPQHF. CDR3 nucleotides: TGTGCCAGCAGTGACTTTCGTAGTAGGGAGGATCAGCCCCAGCATTTT. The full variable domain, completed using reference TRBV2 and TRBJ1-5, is EPEVTQTPSHQVTQMGQEVILRCVPISNHLYFYWYRQILGQKVEFLVSFYNNEISEKSEIFDDQFSVERPDGSNFTLKIRSTKLEDSAMYFCASSDFRSREDQPQHFGDGTRLSIL.

CDR3 DNA: TGTGCCAGCAGCCGAACTAGCGGGAGTACCAATGAGCAGTTCTTC. This translates into CASSRTSGSTNEQFF. The chain is built from TRBV7-9 and TRBJ2-1; TRBD2 matches at 11 bases. Trimming took 5 bases from V and 6 from J; bases not matched to a gene: 6. Germline values: CDR1 SEHNR, CDR2 FQNEAQ (reference sequence). The CDR3 length is 15 residues.